This TCR beta chain was observed in a study of T-cell reconstitution after alpha-beta-depleted transplantation in children. Trimming left V 5 bases short and J 2 bases short, with 13 bases between. This CDR3 is 14 amino acids long. In germline, CDR1 is MNHEY, CDR2 SMNVEV (reference sequence). A TCRbeta library incorporating unique molecular identifiers was prepared. TCRdb re-derived calls from the PCR reads in MiXCR, one entry per CDR3 protein. The sample contains 350,000 to 400,000 distinct CDR3 sequences, roughly 13% of which appear only once. The sample in question was PBMCs, obtained from the stem cell graft. The rearrangement links TRBV27 to TRBJ2-7; TRBD1 or TRBD2 may be the D gene (5 bases each). The sequence came from a human donor who donated a stem cell graft to a child with Fanconi anemia. Written as DNA, the CDR3 is TGTGCCAGCAGTATCCGGGACGGGCCCTACGAGCAGTACGTC. Translated: CASSIRDGPYEQYV.